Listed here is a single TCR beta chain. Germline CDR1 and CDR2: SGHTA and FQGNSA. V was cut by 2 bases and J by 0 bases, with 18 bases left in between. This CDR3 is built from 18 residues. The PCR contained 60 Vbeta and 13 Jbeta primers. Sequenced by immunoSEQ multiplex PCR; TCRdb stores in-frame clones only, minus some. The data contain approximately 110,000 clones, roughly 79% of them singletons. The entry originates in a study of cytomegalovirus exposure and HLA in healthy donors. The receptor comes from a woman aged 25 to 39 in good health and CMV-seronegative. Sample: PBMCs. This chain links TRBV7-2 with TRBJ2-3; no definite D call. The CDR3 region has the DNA TGTGCCAGCAGCTTAACGCTACTTCCCGGTTCCAGCACAGATACGCAGTATTTT. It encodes CASSLTLLPGSSTDTQYF.